The 16 T cell receptor beta chains given below trace back to one sample, sequenced in a study of blood T cell repertoires in COVID-19 (dated by TCRdb to 2018 to 2021). Library construction relied on the immunoSEQ multiplex PCR assay. This is the immuneACCESS table as TCRdb keeps it, with only in-frame sequences that have V and J called. A part of the clones is gone; compared with another copy, unresolved V genes explain less than half, and the rest is unexplained. The sample records some 42,000 clones, about 82% of which are singletons. Of the sample, less than 7% falls within the top ten clones. What was sequenced was peripheral blood. These receptors came from a man in his fifties or sixties with active COVID-19.

The chain has TRBV12-3 or TRBV12-4 and TRBJ1-3; 8 bases map to TRBD1. After removal of 6 bases from V and 8 bases from J, the junction contained 6 bases not matched to a gene. This CDR3 comprises 13 residues. The chain's CDR3 is CASRTGGGHTIYF. DNA for the CDR3: TGTGCCAGCAGAACAGGGGGAGGGCACACCATATATTTT.

The table lists this clone with a few counts. CDR3 residues: CASSQKGTQGAYEQYF. The CDR3 DNA reads as TGTGCCAGCAGCCAAAAAGGGACACAGGGGGCCTACGAGCAGTACTTC. The chain carries TRBV4-2 and TRBJ2-7; 8 nucleotides match TRBD1. CDR3 size: 16 residues. The J segment lost 2 bases and the V segment lost 2 bases, leaving 8 bases of the junction unmatched. Germline V gives CDR1 LGHNA, CDR2 YNFKEQ.

This chain uses TRBV5-1 with TRBJ2-2; tentative D call: TRBD2 (6 bases). The V end was cut by 4 bases, the J end by 4 bases, with 14 bases between. The CDR3 runs 15 residues. Germline V lookup: CDR1 SGHRS, CDR2 YFSETQ. CDR3 protein: CASSTGTSSTGELFF. Written as DNA, the CDR3 is TGCGCCAGCAGCACCGGGACTTCGAGCACCGGGGAGCTGTTTTTT.

The V gene is TRBV5-1, the J gene TRBJ2-3; 12 nucleotides line up with TRBD2. CDR3 length: 15 residues. CDR1 and CDR2 (germline): SGHRS, YFSETQ. V lost 9 bases and J lost 4; bases outside the gene matches: 9. CDR3 loop: CATRTSGKVSDTQYF. CDR3 bases: TGCGCCACCCGGACTAGCGGGAAGGTGTCAGATACGCAGTATTTT.

The rearrangement uses TRBV5-1 and TRBJ2-5; TRBD2 might be the D (5 bases). In germline, CDR1 is SGHRS, CDR2 YFSETQ. Between the trimmed V and J ends, which lost 0 bases and 1 base, there was a span of 16 bases. The CDR3 sequence is 17 residues long. As DNA, the CDR3 is TGCGCCAGCAGCTTGGATAGCACTGGAGGAGGCCAAGAGACCCAGTACTTC. Encoded protein: CASSLDSTGGGQETQYF.

This CDR3 is CASSTGLAGGTDTQYF. In nucleotides, the CDR3 is TGTGCCAGCAGCACCGGACTAGCGGGCGGTACAGATACGCAGTATTTT. V and J are TRBV7-3 and TRBJ2-3; the match to TRBD2 covers 11 bases. The CDR3 is 16 residues long. V lost 5 bases and J lost 3; bases outside the gene matches: 7. CDR1 and CDR2 from the germline V gene are SGHTA and FQGTGA.

The V gene is TRBV28, the J gene TRBJ2-7; 8 bases fit TRBD2. Germline trimming cut 6 bases from V and 4 bases from J; bases unmatched to any gene: 11. Germline CDR1 MDHEN, CDR2 SYDVKM. The CDR3 consists of 15 residues. CDR3 sequence (DNA): TGTGCCAGCAGCTCTGAGGGACTAGGGAGATACGAGCAGTACTTC. It is translated as CASSSEGLGRYEQYF.

As regards this clone: Distinct nucleotide sequences in the sample also encode this CDR3. This rearrangement joins TRBV19 to TRBJ1-5, with unresolved D. This CDR3 spans 14 amino acids. The V gene lost 3 bases and the J gene lost 2 bases, with 8 bases spanning the gap. Germline-derived CDR1 and CDR2 are LNHDA and SQIVND (reference sequence). The CDR3 region is CASSISGGNQPQHF. The CDR3 DNA reads TGTGCCAGTAGTATCAGTGGAGGCAATCAGCCCCAGCATTTT. Together with reference TRBV19 and TRBJ1-5, the CDR3 gives the full variable domain: DGGITQSPKYLFRKEGQNVTLSCEQNLNHDAMYWYRQDPGQGLRLIYYSQIVNDFQKGDIAEGYSVSREKKESFPLTVTSAQKNPTAFYLCASSISGGNQPQHFGDGTRLSIL.

Points on this clone: This same CDR3 is encoded by further DNA sequences in the sample. This CDR3 is CASSFEETQYF. The DNA of the CDR3 is TGTGCCAGCAGTTTCGAGGAGACCCAGTACTTC. This rearrangement joins TRBV6-6 to TRBJ2-5, with D unclear. With 4 bases removed from V and 5 bases from J, the gap between germline ends came to 5 bases. Looked up from germline, CDR1 is MNHNY and CDR2 is SVGAGI (reference sequence). The CDR3 has 11 residues.

The chain couples TRBV28 to TRBJ1-2; no definite D call. Trimming took 6 bases from V and 2 from J, leaving 16 bases between them. The CDR3 is 15 residues long. CDR1 and CDR2 from the germline V gene are MDHEN and SYDVKM. CDR3 DNA: TGTGCCAGCAGCCCCCACTCGAGCCCAAACTATGGCTACACCTTC. Protein: CASSPHSSPNYGYTF.

V usage is TRBV28 and J usage is TRBJ1-1, with D hard to call. This CDR3 is built from 15 residues. V shed 2 bases and J shed 2 bases, with 12 bases lying between them. Germline V CDR1 and CDR2: MDHEN, SYDVKM. CDR3 DNA sequence: TGTGCCAGCAGTTTAAGAAATACTATCAACACTGAAGCTTTCTTT. It yields the protein CASSLRNTINTEAFF. Looking up the rest from reference TRBV28 and TRBJ1-1 gives the full variable domain: DVKVTQSSRYLVKRTGEKVFLECVQDMDHENMFWYRQDPGLGLRLIYFSYDVKMKEKGDIPEGYSVSREKKERFSLILESASTNQTSMYLCASSLRNTINTEAFFGQGTRLTVV.

The chain uses TRBV4-1 and TRBJ2-6, with a weak D call TRBD1 (6 bases). The V gene's germline CDR1 is MGHRA and CDR2 YSYEKL. CDR3 length equals 17 residues. Trimming stripped 0 bases from V and 1 base from J, with 10 bases between. The CDR3, as DNA: TGCGCCAGCAGCCAAGACGGACAGCTGTCTGGGGCCAACGTCCTGACTTTC. Its protein is CASSQDGQLSGANVLTF.

The CDR3 reads CATSRDYPGAEGYTF. The CDR3 DNA sequence: TGTGCCACCAGCAGAGATTATCCAGGGGCAGAGGGCTACACCTTC. This chain connects TRBV15 to TRBJ1-2; the D gene is possibly TRBD1 (6 bases). The CDR3 totals 15 residues. V gave up 0 bases and J gave up 8 bases, with 16 bases separating them. Germline V gives CDR1 LNHNV, CDR2 YYDKDF (reference sequence).

This rearrangement joins TRBV3-1 (or the pseudogene TRBV3-2) to TRBJ2-1; D remains unclear. The ends were cut back, 1 base at V and 6 bases at J, with 4 bases in the middle. The CDR3 is 12 residues long. The germline V gene has CDR1 LGHDT and CDR2 YNNKEL (reference sequence). The DNA for the CDR3 is TGTGCCAGCAGCCAAGCGAGCAATGAGCAGTTCTTC. Amino acid sequence: CASSQASNEQFF.

The genes are TRBV9 and TRBJ2-7, with D tentatively TRBD1 (5 bases). The germline V gene has CDR1 SGDLS and CDR2 YYNGEE. The CDR3 covers 16 residues. Trimming shortened V by 0 bases and J by 3 bases, and 16 bases separated the two germline ends. The CDR3 here is CASSVDQGYHIYEQYF. CDR3 sequence (DNA): TGTGCCAGCAGCGTAGATCAGGGCTACCATATCTACGAGCAGTACTTC.

The chain links TRBV12-2 to TRBJ1-5. TRBV12-2 is an annotated pseudogene. The CDR3 is 20 residues long. The CDR3 sequence: CASRIPNGRGIIIYNQPQHF. The CDR3 coding sequence is TGTGCAAGTCGCATACCCAACGGGAGGGGCATAATCATCTACAATCAGCCCCAGCATTTT.